This T cell receptor beta chain was sequenced for a study of identical twins. No donor was unhealthy or non-Caucasian. Findings of the study overall: Within twin pairs, the out-of-frame alpha sequences they shared showed excess low generation probability. Compared with models, monozygotic twins showed more out-of-frame TCR alpha sharing.

In this sample, this clonotype turned up many times. Its antigen is unidentified. Template switching supplied a universal primer site; unique molecular identifiers were carried on the cDNA. TCRdb reprocessed the 5' RACE reads with MiXCR, giving one entry per CDR3 protein. The sample includes some 630,000 distinct CDR3 sequences, under 8.5% of them seen just once. The V gene lost 4 bases and the J gene lost 5 bases, with 8 bases spanning the gap. This CDR3 has 12 residues. This same sample was also part of a study on yellow fever vaccine responses in identical twins.

The receptor comes from a woman in her late teens or twenties in good health. The sequenced sample consisted of PBMCs. The genes are TRBV12-3 or TRBV12-4 and TRBJ2-5; D uncertain. The CDR3 sequence: CASSYEYETQYF. CDR3 bases: TGTGCCAGCAGTTACGAGTACGAGACCCAGTACTTC.